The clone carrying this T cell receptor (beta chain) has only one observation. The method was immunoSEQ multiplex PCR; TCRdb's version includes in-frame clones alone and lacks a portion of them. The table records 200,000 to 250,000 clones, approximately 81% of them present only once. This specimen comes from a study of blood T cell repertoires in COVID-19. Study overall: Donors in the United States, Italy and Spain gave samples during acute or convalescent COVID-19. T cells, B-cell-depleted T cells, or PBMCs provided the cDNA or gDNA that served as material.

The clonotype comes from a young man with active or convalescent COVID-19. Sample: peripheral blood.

For the CDR3, the DNA is TGTGCCAGTGGGGTGGAAGCGGGATTTTCCTACAATGAGCAGTTCTTC. Translation: CASGVEAGFSYNEQFF. The rearrangement links TRBV19 to TRBJ2-1; 7 bases match TRBD2. This CDR3 is 16 amino acids long. Germline values: CDR1 LNHDA, CDR2 SQIVND (reference sequence). With V trimmed by 8 bases and J by 1 base, 11 bases remained unmatched. The entire variable domain, with the rest obtained from reference TRBV19 and TRBJ2-1, is as follows: DGGITQSPKYLFRKEGQNVTLSCEQNLNHDAMYWYRQDPGQGLRLIYYSQIVNDFQKGDIAEGYSVSREKKESFPLTVTSAQKNPTAFYLCASGVEAGFSYNEQFFGPGTRLTVL.